The clone carrying this T cell receptor beta chain was seen at least ten times. The sample belongs to a study of shared clonotypes between healthy human individuals. Trimming pared 6 bases from V and 5 bases from J, leaving 10 bases between. Germline V gives CDR1 MNHEY, CDR2 SMNVEV (reference sequence). The CDR3 covers 12 residues. Data came from immunoSEQ multiplex PCR; TCRdb stores just in-frame clones and leaves some out. The table lists fewer than 650,000 clones, 60% to 85% of them singletons, with around 13% in the top ten. Sequenced: PBMCs. This rearrangement joins TRBV27 to TRBJ1-2; no reliable D call. The receptor was derived from a woman aged 40-49 years in good health. Some clones in this sample may be carry-over from other donors' samples. As DNA, the CDR3 is TGTGCCAGCAGAGCAGAGGATTATGGCTACACCTTC. Encoded protein: CASRAEDYGYTF.